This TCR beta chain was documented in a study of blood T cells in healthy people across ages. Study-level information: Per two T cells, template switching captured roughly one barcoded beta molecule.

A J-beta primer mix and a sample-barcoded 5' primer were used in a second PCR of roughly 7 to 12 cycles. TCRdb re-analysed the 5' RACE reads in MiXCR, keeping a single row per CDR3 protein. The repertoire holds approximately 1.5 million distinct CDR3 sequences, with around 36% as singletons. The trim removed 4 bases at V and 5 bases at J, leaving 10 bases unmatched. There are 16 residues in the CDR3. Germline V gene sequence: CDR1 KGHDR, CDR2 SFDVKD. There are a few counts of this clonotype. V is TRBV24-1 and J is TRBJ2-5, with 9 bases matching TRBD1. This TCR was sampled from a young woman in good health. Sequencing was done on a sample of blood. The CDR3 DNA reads TGTGCCACCAGTGACCCGGGACAGGGCAGGATGGAGACCCAGTACTTC. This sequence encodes CATSDPGQGRMETQYF.